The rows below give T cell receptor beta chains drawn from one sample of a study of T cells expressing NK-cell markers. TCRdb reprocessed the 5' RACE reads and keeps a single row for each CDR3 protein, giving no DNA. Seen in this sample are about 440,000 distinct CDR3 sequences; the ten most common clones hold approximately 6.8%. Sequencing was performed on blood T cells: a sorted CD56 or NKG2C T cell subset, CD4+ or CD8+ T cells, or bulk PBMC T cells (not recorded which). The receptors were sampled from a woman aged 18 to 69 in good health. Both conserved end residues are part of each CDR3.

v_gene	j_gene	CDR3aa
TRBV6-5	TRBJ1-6	CATTFVQGADNSPLHF
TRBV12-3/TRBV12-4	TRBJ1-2	CASSPRDRHGYTF
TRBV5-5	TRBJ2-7	CASSAAGTRYYEQYF
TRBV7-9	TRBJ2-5	CASSEVDSQETQYF
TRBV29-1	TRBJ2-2	CSVEERELAATGELFF
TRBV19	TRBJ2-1	CASSIGLVGAANEQFF
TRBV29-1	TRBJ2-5	CSVATPFLAETQYF
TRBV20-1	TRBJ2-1	CSAPRLEGDNEQFF
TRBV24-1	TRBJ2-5	CATSREGQETQYF
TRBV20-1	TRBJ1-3	CSASAPNTIYF
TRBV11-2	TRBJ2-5	CASSPPEYQETQYF
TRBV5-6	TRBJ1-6	CASSRSGQGETYNSPLHF
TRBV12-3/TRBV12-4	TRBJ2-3	CASRHSGDTQYF
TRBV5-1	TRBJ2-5	CASSSGQEETQYF
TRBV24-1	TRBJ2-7	CATSDETSGGREQYF
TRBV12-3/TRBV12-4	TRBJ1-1	CASSDQGLLNTEAFF
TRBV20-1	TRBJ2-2	CSAQGLAGVTGELFF
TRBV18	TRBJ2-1	CASSPGGGLKFAQFF
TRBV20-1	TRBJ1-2	CSARITNYGYTF
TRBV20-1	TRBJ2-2	CSASRNTGELFF
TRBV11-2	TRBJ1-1	CASSLESRGTGASEAFF
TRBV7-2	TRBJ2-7	CASSSRLAGVLDEQYF
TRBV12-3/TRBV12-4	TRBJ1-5	CASSFFGQAGPQHF
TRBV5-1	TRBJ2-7	CASSTGGTYEQYF
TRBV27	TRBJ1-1	CASSWGRDTEAFF
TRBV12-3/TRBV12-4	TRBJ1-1	CASSFWGWVTEAFF
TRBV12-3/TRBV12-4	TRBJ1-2	CASSFERQGAYGYTF
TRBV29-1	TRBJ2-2	CSVGPGMNTGELFF
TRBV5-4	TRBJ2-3	CASSLRGSGGLLASTDTQYF
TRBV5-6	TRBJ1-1	CASSLEGFRNTEAFF
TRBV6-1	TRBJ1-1	CASTPLIGRNTEAFF
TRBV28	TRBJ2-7	CASSIAGGYEQYF
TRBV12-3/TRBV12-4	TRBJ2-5	CASTPQEREWETQYF
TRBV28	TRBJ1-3	CASSWEESSGNTIYF
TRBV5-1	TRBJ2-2	CASSFLAGDYTGELFF
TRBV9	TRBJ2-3	CASSVATTPSTDTQYF
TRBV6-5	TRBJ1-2	CASSSEGGEWFYGYTF
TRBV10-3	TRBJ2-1	CAISSGTGDNEQFF
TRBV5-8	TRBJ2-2	CASSLPSGTGELFF
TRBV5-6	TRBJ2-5	CASSLLGLGTQYF
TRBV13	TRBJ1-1	CASRPSVRGNGEAFF
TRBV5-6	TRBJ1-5	CASSPHRSQPQHF
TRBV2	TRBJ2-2	CASGRGLPSTGELFF
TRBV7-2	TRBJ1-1	CASSPGQGVVNTEAFF
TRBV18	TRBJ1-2	CASSPAPQANYGYTF
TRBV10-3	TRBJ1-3	CAISEAVSSTIYF
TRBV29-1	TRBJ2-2	CSALAGTGELFF
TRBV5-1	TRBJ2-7	CASSLGAPLAYEQYF
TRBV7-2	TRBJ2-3	CASSPTSGGSDTQYF
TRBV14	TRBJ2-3	CASSLFGGALTDTQYF
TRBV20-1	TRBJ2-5	CSARGPEGETQYF
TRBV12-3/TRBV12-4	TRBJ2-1	CASSLAGFSYNEQFF
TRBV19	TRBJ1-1	CASKGPWDTEAFF
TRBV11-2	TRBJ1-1	CASSLGPQKGTEAFF
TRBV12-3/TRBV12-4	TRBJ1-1	CASTFHGTEAFF
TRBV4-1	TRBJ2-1	CASSQRREVLYNEQFF
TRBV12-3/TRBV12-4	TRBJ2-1	CASSPLAGGEQFF
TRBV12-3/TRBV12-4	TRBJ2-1	CASSPLAGTYNEQFF
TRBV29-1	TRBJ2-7	CSPTPPDRESYEQYF
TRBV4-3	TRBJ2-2	CASSQETSGNGWELFF